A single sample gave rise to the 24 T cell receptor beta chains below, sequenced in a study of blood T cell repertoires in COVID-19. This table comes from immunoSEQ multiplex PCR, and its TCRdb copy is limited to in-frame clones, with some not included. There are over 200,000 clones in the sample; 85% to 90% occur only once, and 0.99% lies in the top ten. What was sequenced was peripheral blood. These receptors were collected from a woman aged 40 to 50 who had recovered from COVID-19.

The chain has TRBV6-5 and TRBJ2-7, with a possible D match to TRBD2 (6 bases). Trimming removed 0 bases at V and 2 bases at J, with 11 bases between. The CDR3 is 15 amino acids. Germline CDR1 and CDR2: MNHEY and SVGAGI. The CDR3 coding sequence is TGTGCCAGCAGTTACTCGGAGGGTTTCGCCTACGAGCAGTACGTC. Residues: CASSYSEGFAYEQYV.

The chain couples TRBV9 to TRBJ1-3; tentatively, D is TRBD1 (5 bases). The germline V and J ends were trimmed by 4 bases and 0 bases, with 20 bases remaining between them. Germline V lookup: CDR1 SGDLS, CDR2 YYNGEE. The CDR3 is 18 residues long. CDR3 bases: TGTGCCAGCAGCCCAGAGTGGGGCCGCGCCTACTCTGGAAACACCATATATTTT. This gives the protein CASSPEWGRAYSGNTIYF. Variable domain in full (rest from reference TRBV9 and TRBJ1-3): DSGVTQTPKHLITATGQRVTLRCSPRSGDLSVYWYQQSLDQGLQFLIQYYNGEERAKGNILERFSAQQFPDLHSELNLSSLELGDSALYFCASSPEWGRAYSGNTIYFGEGSWLTVV.

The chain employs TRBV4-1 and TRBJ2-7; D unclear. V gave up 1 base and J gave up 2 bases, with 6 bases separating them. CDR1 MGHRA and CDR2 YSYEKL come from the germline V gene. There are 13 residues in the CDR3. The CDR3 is CASSQAPAYEQYF. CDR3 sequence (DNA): TGCGCCAGCAGCCAAGCCCCGGCCTACGAGCAGTACTTC.

The DNA of the CDR3 is TGCGCCAGCAGCCCCCACGGACAGGGGGCCGGTGGCTACACCTTC. Protein product: CASSPHGQGAGGYTF. The chain couples TRBV4-1 to TRBJ1-2; TRBD1 aligns across 11 bases. Germline V gene sequence: CDR1 MGHRA, CDR2 YSYEKL. V trimming: 4 bases; J trimming: 7 bases; junction bases outside the gene matches: 8. This CDR3 has 15 amino acids.

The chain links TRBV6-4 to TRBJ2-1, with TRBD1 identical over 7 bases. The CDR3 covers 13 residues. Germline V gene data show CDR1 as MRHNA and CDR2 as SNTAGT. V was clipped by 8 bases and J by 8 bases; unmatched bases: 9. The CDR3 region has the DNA TGTGCCAGCCGGACAGGCCGGAGCGATGAGCAGTTCTTC. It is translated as CASRTGRSDEQFF.

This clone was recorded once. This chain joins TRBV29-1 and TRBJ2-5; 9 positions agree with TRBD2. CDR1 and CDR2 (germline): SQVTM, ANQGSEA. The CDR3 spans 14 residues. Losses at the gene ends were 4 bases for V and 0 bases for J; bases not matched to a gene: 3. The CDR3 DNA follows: TGCAGCGTTGGGCTAGCGGGAAACCAAGAGACCCAGTACTTC. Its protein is CSVGLAGNQETQYF.

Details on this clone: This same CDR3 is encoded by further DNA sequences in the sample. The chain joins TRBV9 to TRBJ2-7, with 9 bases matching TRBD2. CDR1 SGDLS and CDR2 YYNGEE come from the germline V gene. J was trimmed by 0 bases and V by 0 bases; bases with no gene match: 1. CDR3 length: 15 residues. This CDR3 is CASSVGLAASYEQYF. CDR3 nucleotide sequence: TGTGCCAGCAGCGTAGGACTAGCGGCCTCCTACGAGCAGTACTTC.

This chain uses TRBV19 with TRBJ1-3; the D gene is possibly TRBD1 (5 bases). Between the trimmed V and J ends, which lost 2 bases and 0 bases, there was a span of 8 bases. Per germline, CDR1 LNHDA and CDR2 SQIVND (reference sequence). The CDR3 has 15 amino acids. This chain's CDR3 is CASSIWGVSGNTIYF. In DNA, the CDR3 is TGTGCCAGTAGTATATGGGGGGTCTCTGGAAACACCATATATTTT.

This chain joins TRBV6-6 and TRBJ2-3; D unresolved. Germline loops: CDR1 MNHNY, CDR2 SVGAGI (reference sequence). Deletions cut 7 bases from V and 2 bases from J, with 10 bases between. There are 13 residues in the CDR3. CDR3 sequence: CASNIRDTDTQYF. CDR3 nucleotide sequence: TGTGCCAGCAATATCCGAGACACAGATACGCAGTATTTT.

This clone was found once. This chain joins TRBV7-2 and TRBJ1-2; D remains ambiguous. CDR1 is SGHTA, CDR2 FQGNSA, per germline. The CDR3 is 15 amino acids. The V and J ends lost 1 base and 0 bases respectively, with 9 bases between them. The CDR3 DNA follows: TGTGCCAGCAGCTTAGAGGCCAGGTCTAACTATGGCTACACCTTC. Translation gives CASSLEARSNYGYTF.

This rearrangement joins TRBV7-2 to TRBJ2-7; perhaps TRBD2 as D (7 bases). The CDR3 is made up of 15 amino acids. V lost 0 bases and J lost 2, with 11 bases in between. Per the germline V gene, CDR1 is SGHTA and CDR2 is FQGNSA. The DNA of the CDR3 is TGTGCCAGCAGCTTAGCGCGGGGGCCCGCCTACGAGCAGTACGTC. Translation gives CASSLARGPAYEQYV.

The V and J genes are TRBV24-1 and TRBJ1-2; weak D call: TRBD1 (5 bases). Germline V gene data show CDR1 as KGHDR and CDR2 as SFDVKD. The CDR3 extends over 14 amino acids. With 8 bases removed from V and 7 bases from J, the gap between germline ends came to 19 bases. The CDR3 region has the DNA TGTGCCACCATGGGCCCTGGGAGGGGAGGTGGCTACACCTTC. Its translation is CATMGPGRGGGYTF.

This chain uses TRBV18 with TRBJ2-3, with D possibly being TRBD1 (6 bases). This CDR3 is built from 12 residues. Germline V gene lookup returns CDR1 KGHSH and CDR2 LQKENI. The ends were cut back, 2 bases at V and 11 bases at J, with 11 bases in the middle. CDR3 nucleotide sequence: TGTGCCAGCTCACCAGCAGGGGATGTGCAGTATTTT. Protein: CASSPAGDVQYF.

The CDR3 protein is CASSQRDSQETQYF. The CDR3 DNA is TGTGCCAGCAGCCAAAGGGACAGCCAAGAGACCCAGTACTTC. The chain links TRBV6-5 to TRBJ2-5; 7 nucleotides match TRBD1. The CDR3 contains 14 residues. V lost 6 bases to trimming and J lost 1 base; unmatched junction nucleotides: 5. The V gene's germline CDR1 is MNHEY and CDR2 SVGAGI.

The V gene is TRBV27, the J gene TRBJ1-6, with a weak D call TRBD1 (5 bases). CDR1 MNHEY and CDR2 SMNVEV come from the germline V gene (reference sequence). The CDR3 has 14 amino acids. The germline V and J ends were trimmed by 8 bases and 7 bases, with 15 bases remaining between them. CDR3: CASHMGGRNSPLHF. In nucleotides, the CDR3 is TGTGCCAGCCACATGGGGGGTCGGAATTCACCCCTCCACTTT.

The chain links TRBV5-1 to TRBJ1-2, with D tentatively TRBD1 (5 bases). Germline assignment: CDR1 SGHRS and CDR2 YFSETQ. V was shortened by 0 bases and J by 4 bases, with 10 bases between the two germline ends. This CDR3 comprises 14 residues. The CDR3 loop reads CASSLGQSLYGYTF. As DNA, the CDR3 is TGCGCCAGCAGCTTGGGACAGAGCCTCTATGGCTACACCTTC.

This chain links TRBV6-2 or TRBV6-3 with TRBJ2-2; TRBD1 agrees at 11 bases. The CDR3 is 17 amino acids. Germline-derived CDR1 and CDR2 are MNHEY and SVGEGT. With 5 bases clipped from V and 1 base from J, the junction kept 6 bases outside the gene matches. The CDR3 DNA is TGTGCCAGCAGTCCGCGGACAGGGGGCCTGAACACCGGGGAGCTGTTTTTT. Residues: CASSPRTGGLNTGELFF.

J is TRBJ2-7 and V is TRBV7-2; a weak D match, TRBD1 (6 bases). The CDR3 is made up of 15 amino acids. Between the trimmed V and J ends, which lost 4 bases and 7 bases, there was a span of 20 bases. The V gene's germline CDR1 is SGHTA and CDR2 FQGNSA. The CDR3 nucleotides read TGTGCCAGCAGCTATCTGTCGGGGACACAGGAGGAGCAGTACTTC. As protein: CASSYLSGTQEEQYF.

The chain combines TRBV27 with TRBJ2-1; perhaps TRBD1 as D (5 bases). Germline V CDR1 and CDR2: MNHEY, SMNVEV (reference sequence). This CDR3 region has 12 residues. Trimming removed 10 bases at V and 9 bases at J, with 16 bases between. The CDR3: CATQTYRFEQFF. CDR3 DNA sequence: TGTGCCACCCAAACCTACAGGTTTGAGCAGTTCTTC.

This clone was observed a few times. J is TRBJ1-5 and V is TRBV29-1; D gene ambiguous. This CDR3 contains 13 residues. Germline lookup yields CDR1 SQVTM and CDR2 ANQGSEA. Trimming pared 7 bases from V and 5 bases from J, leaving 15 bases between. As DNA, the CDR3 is TGCAGCGCCAGTGGTGCCCGGGATCAGCCCCAGCATTTT. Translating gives CSASGARDQPQHF.

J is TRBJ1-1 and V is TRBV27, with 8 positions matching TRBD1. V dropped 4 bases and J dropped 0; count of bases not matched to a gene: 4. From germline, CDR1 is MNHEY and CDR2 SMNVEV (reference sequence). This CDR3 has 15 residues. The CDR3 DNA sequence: TGTGCCAGCAGTTCCCAGGGGGCTTTGAACACTGAAGCTTTCTTT. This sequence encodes CASSSQGALNTEAFF.

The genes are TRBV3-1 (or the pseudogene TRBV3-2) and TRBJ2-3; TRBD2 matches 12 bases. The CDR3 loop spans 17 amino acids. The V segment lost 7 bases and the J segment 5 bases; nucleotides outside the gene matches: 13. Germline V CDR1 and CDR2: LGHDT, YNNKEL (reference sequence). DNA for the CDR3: TGTGCCAGCACCCGAGGTCCTAGCGGGAGGGGAGGAGATACGCAGTATTTT. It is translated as CASTRGPSGRGGDTQYF.

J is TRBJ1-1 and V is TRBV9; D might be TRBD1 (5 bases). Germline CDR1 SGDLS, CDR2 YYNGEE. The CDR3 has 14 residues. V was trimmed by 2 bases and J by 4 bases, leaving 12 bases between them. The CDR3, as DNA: TGTGCCAGCAGCGTTGGCAGGGTGGGCACTGAAGCTTTCTTT. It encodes CASSVGRVGTEAFF. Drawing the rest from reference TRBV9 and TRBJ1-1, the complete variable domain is DSGVTQTPKHLITATGQRVTLRCSPRSGDLSVYWYQQSLDQGLQFLIQYYNGEERAKGNILERFSAQQFPDLHSELNLSSLELGDSALYFCASSVGRVGTEAFFGQGTRLTVV.

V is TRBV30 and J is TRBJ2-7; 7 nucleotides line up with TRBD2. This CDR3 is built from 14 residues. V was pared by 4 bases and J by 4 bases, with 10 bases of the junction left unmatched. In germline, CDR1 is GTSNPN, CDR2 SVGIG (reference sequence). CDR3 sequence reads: CAWTTGGSWYEQYF. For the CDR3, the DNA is TGTGCCTGGACCACGGGCGGGAGTTGGTACGAGCAGTACTTC.